The clone carrying this TCR beta chain was counted between two and nine times. Antigen: not known. A single record per CDR3 protein comes from TCRdb applying MiXCR to the 5' RACE reads. The repertoire holds around 490,000 distinct CDR3 sequences, with around 15% as singletons. This entry comes from a study of identical twins. Findings and limits, study-wide: The same donors were not followed; conclusions instead depended on cross-sectional statistical analysis. Cord blood beta clonotypes present at high abundance carried fewer insertions; no such pattern appeared in memory repertoires.

There are 15 residues in the CDR3. The V and J ends lost 4 bases and 2 bases, in that order; junction bases with no gene match: 4. Germline V CDR1 and CDR2: MNHNS, SASEGT. These same records also appear under a second study, on yellow fever vaccine responses in identical twins.

The sequence was obtained from a woman in her late teens or twenties in good health. The rearrangement links TRBV6-1 to TRBJ2-1; TRBD2 aligns across 8 bases. The sample comprised CD4+ T cells sorted from blood. The CDR3, as DNA: TGTGCCAGCAGTGTTTCAGCGGGGGCCTACAATGAGCAGTTCTTC. It is translated as CASSVSAGAYNEQFF.